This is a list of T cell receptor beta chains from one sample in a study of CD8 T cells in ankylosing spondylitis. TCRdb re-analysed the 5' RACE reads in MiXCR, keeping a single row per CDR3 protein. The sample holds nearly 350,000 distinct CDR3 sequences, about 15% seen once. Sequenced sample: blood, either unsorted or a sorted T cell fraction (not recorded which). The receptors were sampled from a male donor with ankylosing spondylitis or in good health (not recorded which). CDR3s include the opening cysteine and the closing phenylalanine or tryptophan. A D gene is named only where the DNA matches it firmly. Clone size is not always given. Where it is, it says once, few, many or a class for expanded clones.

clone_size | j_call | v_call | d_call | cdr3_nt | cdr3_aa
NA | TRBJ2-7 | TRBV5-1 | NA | TGCGCCAGCAGCGCCGGGACCACGGGGAACGAGCAGTACTTC | CASSAGTTGNEQYF
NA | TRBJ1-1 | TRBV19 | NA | TGTGCCAGTAGTATAGACGGGGGGCCCGCTGAAGCTTTCTTT | CASSIDGGPAEAFF
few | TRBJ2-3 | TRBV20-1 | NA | TGCAGTGCTAGATCGGGACTTGGGGGTGACGCAGATACGCAGTATTTT | CSARSGLGGDADTQYF
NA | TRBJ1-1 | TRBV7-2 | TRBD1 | TGTGCCAGCAGCCGGGACAGAAGGGACACTGAAGCTTTCTTT | CASSRDRRDTEAFF
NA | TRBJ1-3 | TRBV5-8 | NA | TGTGCCAGCAGCTTGAGCCGGACGGCTGGAAACACCATATATTTT | CASSLSRTAGNTIYF
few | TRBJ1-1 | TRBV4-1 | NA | TGCGCCAGCAGCCAAGGTATCCTCGGGGCAGGGAGGACTGAAGCTTTCTTT | CASSQGILGAGRTEAFF
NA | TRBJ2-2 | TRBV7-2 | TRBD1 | TGTGCCAGCAGCCCCAACAGGGGCTTCGGGGAGCTGTTTTTT | CASSPNRGFGELFF
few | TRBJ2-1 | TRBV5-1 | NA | TGCGCCAGCAGCTTGTTATCAGGGTGGAATGAGCAGTTCTTC | CASSLLSGWNEQFF
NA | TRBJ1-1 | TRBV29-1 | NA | TGCAGCGTTGAGTTTGAGACTGAAGCTTTCTTT | CSVEFETEAFF
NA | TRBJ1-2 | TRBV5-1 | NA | TGCGCCAGCAGCTCACACACAACAGGGAGACCTAACTATGGCTACACCTTC | CASSSHTTGRPNYGYTF
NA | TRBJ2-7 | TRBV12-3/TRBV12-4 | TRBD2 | TGTGCCAGCACCTTTACTAGCGGGAGCTCCTACGAGCAGTACTTC | CASTFTSGSSYEQYF
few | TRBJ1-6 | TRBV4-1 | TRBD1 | TGCGCCAGCAGCCAGGCCGGGACAGGTGGCGGTAATTCACCCCTCCACTTT | CASSQAGTGGGNSPLHF
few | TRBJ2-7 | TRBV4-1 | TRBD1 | TGCGCCAGCAGACCGGGACAGATAGAAACCTACGAGCAGTACTTC | CASRPGQIETYEQYF
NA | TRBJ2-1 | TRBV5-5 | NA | TGTGCCAGCAGCTTGGCTGGGACTGTCTCCTACAATGAGCAGTTCTTC | CASSLAGTVSYNEQFF
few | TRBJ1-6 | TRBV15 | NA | TGTGCCACCAGCAGGGAACAGAGGGGGAATTCACCCCTCCACTTT | CATSREQRGNSPLHF
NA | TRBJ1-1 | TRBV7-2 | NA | TGTGCCAGCAAGGTCGGACATCAGAACACTGAAGCTTTCTTT | CASKVGHQNTEAFF
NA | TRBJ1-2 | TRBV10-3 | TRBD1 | TGTGCCATCAGTACTCAGGGGGCCCCAAACTATGGCTACACCTTC | CAISTQGAPNYGYTF
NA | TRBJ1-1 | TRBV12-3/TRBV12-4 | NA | TGTGCCAGCAGCCCCTCGACTCCAATGAACACTGAAGCTTTCTTT | CASSPSTPMNTEAFF
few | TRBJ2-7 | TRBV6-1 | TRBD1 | TGTGCCAGCAGTGACCTTTCGACAGGGGGATTATACGAGCAGTACTTC | CASSDLSTGGLYEQYF
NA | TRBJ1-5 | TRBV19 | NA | TGTGCCAGTACCCTTGGACAGCGCAATCAGCCCCAGCATTTT | CASTLGQRNQPQHF
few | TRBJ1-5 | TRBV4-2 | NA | TGTGCCAGCAGCCAAGAGCCCCCCCAGCAGGGACGAAGTCAGCCCCAGCATTTT | CASSQEPPQQGRSQPQHF
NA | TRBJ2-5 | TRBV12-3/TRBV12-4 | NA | TGTGCCAGCACCGCAGGGGTCCAAGAGACCCAGTACTTC | CASTAGVQETQYF
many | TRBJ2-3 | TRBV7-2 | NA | TGTGCCAGCAGCTTAAATTTCATAGATACGCAGTATTTT | CASSLNFIDTQYF
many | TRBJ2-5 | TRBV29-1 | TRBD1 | TGCAGCGTTCCCACAGGGGGCGCGGATCAAGAGACCCAGTACTTC | CSVPTGGADQETQYF
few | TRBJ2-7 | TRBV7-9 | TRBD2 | TGTGCCAGCAGATCAGCGGGAGGGCCCCCCTACGAGCAGTACTTC | CASRSAGGPPYEQYF
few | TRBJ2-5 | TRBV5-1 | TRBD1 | TGCGCCAGCAGCTTCGGGACAGTAAAAGAGACCCAGTACTTC | CASSFGTVKETQYF
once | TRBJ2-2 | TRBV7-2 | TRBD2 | TGTGCCAGCAGCTCCAGCGGGGGCCACACCGGGGAGCTGTTTTTT | CASSSSGGHTGELFF
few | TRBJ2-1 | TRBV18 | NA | TGTGCCAGCTCACACTCGAAAAACAATGAGCAGTTCTTC | CASSHSKNNEQFF
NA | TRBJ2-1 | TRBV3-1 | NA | TGTGCCAGCAGCCAAGAGGGACTCGAATACAATGAGCAGTTCTTC | CASSQEGLEYNEQFF
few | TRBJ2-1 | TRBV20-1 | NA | TGCAGTGCTAGTTCCCGGGATGAGCAGTTCTTC | CSASSRDEQFF
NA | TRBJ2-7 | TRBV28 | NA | TGTGCCAGCAGTTTAAGGGGGCTAGCGCCCCTTTACGAGCAGTACTTC | CASSLRGLAPLYEQYF
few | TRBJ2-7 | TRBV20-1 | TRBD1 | TGCAGTGCTAACCTCCCCGACGGACAGGCCTACGAGCAGTACTTC | CSANLPDGQAYEQYF
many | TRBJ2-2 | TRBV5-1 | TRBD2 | TGCGCCAGCAGCTCTAGCGGGGGCGGCACCGGGGAGCTGTTTTTT | CASSSSGGGTGELFF
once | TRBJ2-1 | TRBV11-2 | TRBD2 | TGTGCCAGCAGCTTAATAGCGGGGGGATACAATGAGCAGTTCTTC | CASSLIAGGYNEQFF
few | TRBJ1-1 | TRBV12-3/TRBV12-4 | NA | TGTGCCAGCACCATGGGCGCGCGATACACTGAAGCTTTCTTT | CASTMGARYTEAFF